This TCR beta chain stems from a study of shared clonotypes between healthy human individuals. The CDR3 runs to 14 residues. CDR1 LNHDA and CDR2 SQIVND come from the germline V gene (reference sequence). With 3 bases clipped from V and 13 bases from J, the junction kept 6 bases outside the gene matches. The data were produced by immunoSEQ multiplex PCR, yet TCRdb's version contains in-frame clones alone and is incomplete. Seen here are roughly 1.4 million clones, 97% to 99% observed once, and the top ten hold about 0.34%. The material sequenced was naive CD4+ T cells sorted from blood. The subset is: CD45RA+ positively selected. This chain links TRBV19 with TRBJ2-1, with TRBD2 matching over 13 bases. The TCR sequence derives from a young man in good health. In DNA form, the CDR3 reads TGTGCCAGTAGTATCGGGACTAGCGGGACTTTACAGTTCTTC. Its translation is CASSIGTSGTLQFF.